This is a list of T cell receptor beta chains from one sample in a study of cytomegalovirus exposure and HLA in healthy donors. The repertoire was sequenced with immunoSEQ multiplex PCR; TCRdb's copy has only in-frame clones and lacks some. The sample holds 150,000 to 200,000 clones, less than 75% seen once. Material for sequencing was PBMCs. These receptors all stem from a girl between 5 and 17 years old in good health and CMV-seronegative. CDR3s include the opening cysteine and the closing phenylalanine or tryptophan. Fields, in order: clone size, V gene, D gene, J gene, CDR3 DNA, CDR3 protein. The D gene is left open where the match is weak. Clone size, where shown, is once, few, many, or a class for clones that have expanded.

-	TRBV10-3	TRBD1	TRBJ1-6	TGTGCCATCAGTGACCCGACAGGGAGCAATTCACCCCTCCACTTT	CAISDPTGSNSPLHF
-	TRBV19	-	TRBJ1-2	TGTGCCAGTAGTATCGGGTGGGGCTACACCTTC	CASSIGWGYTF
-	TRBV30	-	TRBJ2-3	TGTGCCTGGAAACAGGGTGGCACAGATACGCAGTATTTT	CAWKQGGTDTQYF
-	TRBV7-9	-	TRBJ2-3	TGTGCCAGCAGCTCACTCTACGCAGATACGCAGTATTTT	CASSSLYADTQYF
-	TRBV15	-	TRBJ1-5	TGTGCCACCAGCAGAGGACTGGGCAATCAGCCCCAGCATTTT	CATSRGLGNQPQHF
many	TRBV5-4	-	TRBJ1-1	TGTGCCAGCAGCCCTGGTGGGACCCCAGCGGGTGAAGCTTTCTTT	CASSPGGTPAGEAFF
few	TRBV27	-	TRBJ1-1	TGTGCCAGCAGTGTGACAGGCGCGAACACTGAAGCTTTCTTT	CASSVTGANTEAFF
once	TRBV5-1	TRBD1	TRBJ2-7	TGCGCCAGCTGCAGGACAGGGGGCAACGAGCGGTACTTC	CASCRTGGNERYF
few	TRBV6-5	TRBD2	TRBJ2-1	TGTGCCAGCGGCCGGACTAGCGGGGACGAGCAGTTCTTC	CASGRTSGDEQFF
-	TRBV2	-	TRBJ1-5	TGTGCCAGCAGTGTCCAGGCCCCACAGCCCCAGCATTTT	CASSVQAPQPQHF
-	TRBV7-3	-	TRBJ1-1	TGTGCCAGCAGCCCTTCTCCAGGGCTTACTGAAGCTTTCTTT	CASSPSPGLTEAFF
-	TRBV29-1	TRBD1	TRBJ1-6	TGCAGCGTTGCGGGACAGGAAGGTTCACCCCTCCACTTT	CSVAGQEGSPLHF
once	TRBV7-2	TRBD2	TRBJ2-5	TGTGCCAGCAGCTTAGGTAGAGGCAGGGCTAGCGGCCAAGAGACCCAGTACTTC	CASSLGRGRASGQETQYF
-	TRBV28	TRBD2	TRBJ2-1	TGTGCCAGCAGTGTCCGGGGGGTCCATGGTCCTTTCTTC	CASSVRGVHGPFF
-	TRBV10-3	TRBD2	TRBJ2-1	TGTGCCATCACAAGCGGGGGGGCCAGTGAGCAGTTCTTC	CAITSGGASEQFF
-	TRBV19	-	TRBJ1-1	TGTGCCAGCATGGATGTCTGGGAGGGGGTGAACACTGAAGCTTTCTTT	CASMDVWEGVNTEAFF
few	TRBV25-1	-	TRBJ1-4	TGTGCCACCTCGGCAAGCGCAGGGGCGCGGAGGGAAAAACTGTTTTTT	CATSASAGARREKLFF
-	TRBV7-9	TRBD2	TRBJ2-3	TGTGCCAGCAGCTTGCAGACTAGCGGGGGAACAGATACGCAGTATTTT	CASSLQTSGGTDTQYF
-	TRBV5-6	-	TRBJ2-3	TGTGCCAGCAGCTTGCCCCCTTCGGATACGCAGTATTTT	CASSLPPSDTQYF
-	TRBV9	TRBD2	TRBJ2-1	TGTGCCAGCAGCGTAGGGACAGCGGGAGATGAGCAGTTCTTC	CASSVGTAGDEQFF
-	TRBV6-1	-	TRBJ1-6	TGTGCCAGCGACTCACAAGTGGAGGATTCACCCCTCCACTTT	CASDSQVEDSPLHF
-	TRBV28	-	TRBJ1-5	TGTGCCAGCATAAGGGAGGGCAATCAGCCCCAGCATTTT	CASIREGNQPQHF
-	TRBV2	TRBD1	TRBJ1-2	TGTGCCGGCAACGCAGGGGGCGCTGGGGGCTACACCTTC	CAGNAGGAGGYTF
-	TRBV5-1	-	TRBJ2-3	TGCGCCAGCAGCTTCCTGGGTGGAGGGAACACAGATACGCAGTATTTT	CASSFLGGGNTDTQYF
-	TRBV18	TRBD1	TRBJ1-5	TGTGCCAGCTCATTTGACAGGGGTGCTGGCTTTTCTCAGCCCCAGCATTTT	CASSFDRGAGFSQPQHF
once	TRBV7-2	-	TRBJ2-7	TGTGCCAGCAGCTTAGAGGCTAGCTTCAGTGCCTACGAGCAGTACTTC	CASSLEASFSAYEQYF
-	TRBV4-1	TRBD1	TRBJ2-1	TGCGCCAGCAGCCAACTCCCCCTGGGACAGGGGCTGGATAATGAGCAGTTCTTC	CASSQLPLGQGLDNEQFF
few	TRBV7-7	TRBD1	TRBJ2-3	TGTGCTAGCAGTCCGACAGGGGGCGGCACAGATACGCAGTATTTT	CASSPTGGGTDTQYF
-	TRBV9	TRBD2	TRBJ2-4	TGTGCCAGCAGCGGGGGACTAGGGCCCTTGGCGAGCATTCAGTACTTC	CASSGGLGPLASIQYF
-	TRBV7-9	-	TRBJ2-7	TGTGCCAGCAGCTTAGGGGCCGGGCAGTACTTC	CASSLGAGQYF
-	TRBV25-1	-	TRBJ2-5	TGTGCCAGCACCCGCGCGGGCGGAGAGGAGACCCAGTACTTC	CASTRAGGEETQYF
-	TRBV5-6	-	TRBJ1-6	TGTGCCAGCAGCTTGGATCCGGGACTGAGCTCACCCCTCCACTTT	CASSLDPGLSSPLHF
-	TRBV7-9	TRBD1	TRBJ1-2	TGTGCCAGCAGCCTCGCCCGTCCCGGACAGGGTCCAGCCTATGGCTACACCTTC	CASSLARPGQGPAYGYTF
-	TRBV5-4	TRBD1	TRBJ1-2	TGTGCCAGCAGCTCCCCCGGGACAGGGGCACCTAACTATGGCTACACCTTC	CASSSPGTGAPNYGYTF
-	TRBV6-5	TRBD1	TRBJ2-1	TGTGCCAGCCAAGGACAGGGGTTACATAATGAGCAGTTCTTC	CASQGQGLHNEQFF
-	TRBV25-1	TRBD1	TRBJ2-5	TGTGCCAGCAGCGGACAGGGTACCCCGAGGCAAGAGACCCAGTACTTC	CASSGQGTPRQETQYF
-	TRBV7-9	-	TRBJ1-2	TGTGCCAGCAGCTTATCCTCCAGGGTTATGAAGCAGCGCTATGGCTACACCTTC	CASSLSSRVMKQRYGYTF
-	TRBV7-2	-	TRBJ2-3	TGTGCCAGCAGCTATAAGAGGCAGGGGTGGGGAGATACGCAGTATTTT	CASSYKRQGWGDTQYF